The 2 T cell receptor beta chains presented below share a single source sample, sequenced in a study of identical twins' blood T cells (dated by TCRdb to 2012 to 2014). The library was prepared using 5' RACE. The run used an Illumina Genome Analyzer IIx. TCRdb reanalyzed the raw reads on its own, using fastp at Q25 for trimming and MiXCR for clone calling, and kept in-frame beta chains. Each record represents a unique CDR3 protein, reported with the most common genes and DNA among its rows. The sample data list roughly 340,000 distinct CDR3 sequences, and 28% of these were observed just once. The top ten constitute roughly 5.5% of the sample. Source material: PBMCs. The receptors were gathered from a woman aged 18-55 years in good health.

The genes are TRBV20-1 and TRBJ2-1, with 7 bases aligning to TRBD1. The CDR3 loop spans 14 amino acids. CDR1 and CDR2 (germline): DFQATT, SNEGSKA (reference sequence). V gave up 1 base and J gave up 7 bases; unmatched junction bases: 7. The CDR3 nucleotides are TGCAGTGCTAGAGGATCGACAGGGTTGAATGAGCAGTTCTTC. It translates to CSARGSTGLNEQFF.

This sequence joins TRBV7-8 and TRBJ1-3; D call uncertain. CDR1 is SGHVS, CDR2 FQNEAQ, per germline. V was pared by 8 bases and J by 2 bases, with 13 bases between. CDR3 size: 14 residues. The CDR3 protein is CASRENSAGNTIYF. DNA of the CDR3: TGTGCCAGCCGCGAGAATTCAGCTGGAAACACCATATATTTT.